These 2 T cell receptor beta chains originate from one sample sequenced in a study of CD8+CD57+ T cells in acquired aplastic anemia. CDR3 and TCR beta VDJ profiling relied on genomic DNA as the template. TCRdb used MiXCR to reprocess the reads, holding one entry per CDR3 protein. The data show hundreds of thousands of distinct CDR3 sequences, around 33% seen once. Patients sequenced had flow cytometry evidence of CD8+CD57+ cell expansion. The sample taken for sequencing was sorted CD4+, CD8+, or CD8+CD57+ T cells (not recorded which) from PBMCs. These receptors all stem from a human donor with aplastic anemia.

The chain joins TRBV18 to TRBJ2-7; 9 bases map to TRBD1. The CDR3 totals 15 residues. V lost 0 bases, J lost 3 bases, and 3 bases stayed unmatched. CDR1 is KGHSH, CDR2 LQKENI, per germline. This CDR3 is CASSPPGQGIYEQYF. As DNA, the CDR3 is TGTGCCAGCTCACCACCGGGACAGGGCATCTACGAGCAGTACTTC.

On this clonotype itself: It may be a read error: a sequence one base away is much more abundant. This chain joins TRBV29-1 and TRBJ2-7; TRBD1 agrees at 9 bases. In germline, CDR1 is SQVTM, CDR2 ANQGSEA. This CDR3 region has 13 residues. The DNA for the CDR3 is TGCAGCGCTCAGACAGGGGGGTGGTACGAGCGGTACTTC. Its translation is CSAQTGGWYERYF.